The TCR beta chain described here comes from a study of spatial heterogeneity in lung cancer. Study outcomes and limitations: Expanded intratumoral alpha and beta TCR counts tracked tumor mutation counts.

Indicated time point: sample taken at primary tumor resection. The germline gives CDR1 MDHEN, CDR2 SYDVKM. V shed 7 bases and J shed 0 bases, with 5 bases lying between them. The CDR3 extends over 12 amino acids. Using its own MiXCR run on the 5' RACE reads, TCRdb lists one record per CDR3 protein. The profile shows more than 20,000 distinct CDR3 sequences, less than 20% of them singletons. This clonotype is judged medium-sized. What it recognizes is unknown. The chain combines TRBV28 with TRBJ2-3, with D unclear. This receptor was obtained from a female donor with early-stage non-small cell lung cancer. The source was lung tumor tissue, collected at surgery. The CDR3 region has the DNA TGTGCCAGCACGATTAGCACAGATACGCAGTATTTT. This gives the protein CASTISTDTQYF.